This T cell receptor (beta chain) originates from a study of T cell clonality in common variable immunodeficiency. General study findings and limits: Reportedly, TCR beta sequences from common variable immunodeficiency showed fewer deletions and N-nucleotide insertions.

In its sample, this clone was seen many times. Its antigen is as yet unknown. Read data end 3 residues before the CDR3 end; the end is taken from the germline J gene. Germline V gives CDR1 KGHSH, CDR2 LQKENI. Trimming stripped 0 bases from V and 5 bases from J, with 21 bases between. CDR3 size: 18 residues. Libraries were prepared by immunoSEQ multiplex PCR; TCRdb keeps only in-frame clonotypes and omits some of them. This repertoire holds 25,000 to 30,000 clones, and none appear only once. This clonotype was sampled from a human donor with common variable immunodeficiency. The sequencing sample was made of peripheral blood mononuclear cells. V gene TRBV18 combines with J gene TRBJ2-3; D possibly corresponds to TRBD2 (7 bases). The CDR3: CASSPPRGASGKLDTQYF. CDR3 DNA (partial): TGTGCCAGCTCACCACCTAGGGGGGCTAGCGGAAAACTAGATACG.